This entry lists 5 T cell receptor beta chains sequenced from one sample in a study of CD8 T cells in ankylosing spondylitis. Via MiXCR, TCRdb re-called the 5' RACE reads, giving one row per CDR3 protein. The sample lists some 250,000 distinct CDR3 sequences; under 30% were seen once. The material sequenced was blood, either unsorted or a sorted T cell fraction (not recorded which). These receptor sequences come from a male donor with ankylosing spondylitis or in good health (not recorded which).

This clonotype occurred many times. CDR3 sequence reads: CASSYSGSANQPQHF. The CDR3 region has the DNA TGTGCCAGCAGTTACTCTGGATCGGCGAATCAGCCCCAGCATTTT. This chain joins TRBV6-5 and TRBJ1-5; D remains unclear. Trimming took off 0 bases at V and 4 bases at J, with 10 bases between the two ends. CDR3 length: 15 residues. CDR1 MNHEY and CDR2 SVGAGI come from the germline V gene.

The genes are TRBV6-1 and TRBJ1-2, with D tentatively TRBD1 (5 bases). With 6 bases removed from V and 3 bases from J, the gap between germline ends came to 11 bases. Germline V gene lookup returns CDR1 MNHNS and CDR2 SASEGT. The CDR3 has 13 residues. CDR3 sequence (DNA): TGTGCCAGCAGCCCGGGACGTGACTATGGCTACACCTTC. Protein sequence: CASSPGRDYGYTF.

The CDR3 DNA sequence: TGTGCCAGTCGGGTGGCCGGGGCCAACGTCCTGACTTTC. Protein sequence: CASRVAGANVLTF. The V and J genes are TRBV12-3 or TRBV12-4 and TRBJ2-6, with D uncertain. The CDR3 consists of 13 residues. V was shortened by 9 bases and J by 4 bases, with 10 bases between the two germline ends.

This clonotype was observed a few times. CDR3 bases: TGTGCCATCAGCGCGGGACAGGGGGTCTTGGGGGAGCAGTACTTC. It specifies CAISAGQGVLGEQYF. The genes are TRBV10-3 and TRBJ2-7; 11 bases agree with TRBD1. Per the germline V gene, CDR1 is ENHRY and CDR2 is SYGVKD. V lost 6 bases, J lost 7 bases, and 11 bases stayed unmatched. CDR3 size: 15 residues.

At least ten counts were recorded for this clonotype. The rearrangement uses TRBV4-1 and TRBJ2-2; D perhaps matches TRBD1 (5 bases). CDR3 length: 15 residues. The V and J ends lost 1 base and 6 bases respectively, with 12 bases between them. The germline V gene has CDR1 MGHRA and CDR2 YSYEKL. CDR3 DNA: TGCGCCAGCAGCCAAGCAGGGCGGTTCGCCGGGGAGCTGTTTTTT. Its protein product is CASSQAGRFAGELFF.